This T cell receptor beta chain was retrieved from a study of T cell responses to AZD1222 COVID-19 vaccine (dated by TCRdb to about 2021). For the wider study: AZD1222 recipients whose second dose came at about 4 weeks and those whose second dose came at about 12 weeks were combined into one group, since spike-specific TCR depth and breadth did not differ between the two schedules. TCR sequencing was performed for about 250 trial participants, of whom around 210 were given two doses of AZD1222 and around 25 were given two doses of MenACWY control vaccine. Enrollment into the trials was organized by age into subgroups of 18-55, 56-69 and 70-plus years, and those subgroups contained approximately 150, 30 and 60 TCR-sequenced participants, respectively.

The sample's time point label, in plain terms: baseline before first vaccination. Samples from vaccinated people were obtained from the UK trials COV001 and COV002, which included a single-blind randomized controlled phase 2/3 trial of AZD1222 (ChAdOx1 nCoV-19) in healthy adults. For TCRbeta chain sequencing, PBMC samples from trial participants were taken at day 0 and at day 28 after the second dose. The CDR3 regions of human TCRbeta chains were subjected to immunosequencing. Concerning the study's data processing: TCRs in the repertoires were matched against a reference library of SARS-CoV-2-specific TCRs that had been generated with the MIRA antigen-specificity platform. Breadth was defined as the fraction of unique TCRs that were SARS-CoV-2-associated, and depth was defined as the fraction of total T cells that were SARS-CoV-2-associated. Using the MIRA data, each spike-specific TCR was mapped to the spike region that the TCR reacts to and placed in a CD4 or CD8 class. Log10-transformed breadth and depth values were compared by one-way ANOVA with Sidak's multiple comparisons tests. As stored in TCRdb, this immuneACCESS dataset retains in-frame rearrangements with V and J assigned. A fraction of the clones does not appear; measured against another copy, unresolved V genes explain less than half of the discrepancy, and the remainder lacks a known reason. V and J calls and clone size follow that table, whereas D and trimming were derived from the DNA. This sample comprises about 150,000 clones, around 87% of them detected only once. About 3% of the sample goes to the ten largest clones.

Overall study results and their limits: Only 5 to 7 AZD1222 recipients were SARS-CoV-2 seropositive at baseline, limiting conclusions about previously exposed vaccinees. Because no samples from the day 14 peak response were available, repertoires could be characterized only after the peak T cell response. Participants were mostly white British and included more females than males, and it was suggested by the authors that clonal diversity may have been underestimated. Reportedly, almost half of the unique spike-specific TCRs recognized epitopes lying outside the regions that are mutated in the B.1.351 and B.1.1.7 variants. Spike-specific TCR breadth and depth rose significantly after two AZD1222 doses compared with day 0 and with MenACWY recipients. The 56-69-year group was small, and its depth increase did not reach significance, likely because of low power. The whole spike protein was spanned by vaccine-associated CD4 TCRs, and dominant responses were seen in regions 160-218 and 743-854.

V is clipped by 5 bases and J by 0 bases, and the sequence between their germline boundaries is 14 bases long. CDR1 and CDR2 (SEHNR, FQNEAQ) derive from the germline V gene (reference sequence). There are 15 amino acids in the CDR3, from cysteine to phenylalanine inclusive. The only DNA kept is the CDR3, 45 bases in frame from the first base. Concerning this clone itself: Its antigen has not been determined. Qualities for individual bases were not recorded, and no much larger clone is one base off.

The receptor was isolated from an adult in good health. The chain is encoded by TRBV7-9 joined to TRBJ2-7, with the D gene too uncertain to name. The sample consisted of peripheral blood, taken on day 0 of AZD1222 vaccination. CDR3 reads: CASSPSRWISYEQYF. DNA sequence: TGTGCCAGCAGCCCTTCGAGGTGGATCTCCTACGAGCAGTACTTC.